This T cell receptor (beta chain) is drawn from a study of control samples from healthy donors and cancer patients (TCRdb year 2020). To prepare the library, the immunoSEQ multiplex PCR assay was applied. The source is immuneACCESS, and TCRdb retained only in-frame sequences with V and J called. Part of the clones is not carried over; for the studies checked, unresolved V genes explain less than half of this, and the remainder is unexplained. Recorded for this sample are approximately 150,000 clones; over 95% of them occurred a single time. The ten biggest clones cover just over 1% of the sample. On this clone: Its cognate antigen has yet to be identified. No base quality information exists; no much larger clone differs at one position.

CDR1 MDHEN and CDR2 SYDVKM were looked up in the germline V gene. The CDR3, from cysteine to phenylalanine, totals 16 residues. Just the 48-base CDR3 DNA is kept, in frame starting at base 1. V ends up 5 bases short and J 3 bases short, with an unmatched junction base count of 9. This clonotype was sampled from a woman younger than 45 in good health. The chain is assembled from TRBV28 and TRBJ2-7; 11 middle bases align to TRBD2. The sequenced sample was blood. For the CDR3, the sequence is CASSLTSGKRFYEQYF. The base sequence is TGTGCCAGCAGTCTGACTAGCGGGAAAAGGTTCTACGAGCAGTACTTC.